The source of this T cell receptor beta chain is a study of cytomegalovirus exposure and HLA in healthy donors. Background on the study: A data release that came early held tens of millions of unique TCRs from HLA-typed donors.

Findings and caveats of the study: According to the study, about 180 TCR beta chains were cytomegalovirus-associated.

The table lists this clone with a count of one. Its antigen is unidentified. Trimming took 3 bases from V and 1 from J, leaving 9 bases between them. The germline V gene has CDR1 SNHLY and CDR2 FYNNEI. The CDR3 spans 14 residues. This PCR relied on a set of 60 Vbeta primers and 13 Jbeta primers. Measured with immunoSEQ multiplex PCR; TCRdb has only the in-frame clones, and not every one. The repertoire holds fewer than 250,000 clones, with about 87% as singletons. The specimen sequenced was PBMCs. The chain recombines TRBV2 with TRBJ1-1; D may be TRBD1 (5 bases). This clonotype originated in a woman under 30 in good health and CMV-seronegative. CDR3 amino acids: CASSDGTQNTEAFF. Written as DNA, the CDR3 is TGTGCCAGCAGTGACGGGACTCAGAACACTGAAGCTTTCTTT.